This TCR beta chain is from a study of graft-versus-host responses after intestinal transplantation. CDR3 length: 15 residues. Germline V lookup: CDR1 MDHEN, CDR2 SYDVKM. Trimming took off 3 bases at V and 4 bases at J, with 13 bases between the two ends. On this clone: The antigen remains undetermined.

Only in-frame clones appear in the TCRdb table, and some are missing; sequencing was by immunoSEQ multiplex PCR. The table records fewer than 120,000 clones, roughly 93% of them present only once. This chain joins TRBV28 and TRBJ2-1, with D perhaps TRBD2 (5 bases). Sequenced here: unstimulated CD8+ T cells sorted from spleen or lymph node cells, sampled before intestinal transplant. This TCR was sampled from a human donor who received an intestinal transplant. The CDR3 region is CASSFPGGPYNEQFF. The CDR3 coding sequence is TGTGCCAGCAGTTTCCCCGGCGGGCCTTACAATGAGCAGTTCTTC.